Described below is a single T cell receptor beta chain sequence and its context. Its antigen is undetermined. The record originates from a study of cytomegalovirus exposure and HLA in healthy donors. Study observations and caveats: The classifier was said to identify cytomegalovirus status with high specificity and sensitivity.

From germline, CDR1 is SGHTA and CDR2 FQGNSA. V was pared by 9 bases and J by 4 bases, with 1 base of the junction left unmatched. CDR3 length equals 12 residues. A multiplex PCR was run with 60 Vbeta primers and 13 Jbeta primers. Using immunoSEQ multiplex PCR, the repertoire was profiled, and TCRdb retains in-frame clones only, with some absent. The sample holds some 87,000 clones, 60% to 85% seen once. The source is a woman in her forties in good health and CMV-seropositive. The sample taken for sequencing was PBMCs. The chain is built from TRBV7-2 and TRBJ2-5; 11 bases map to TRBD2. The CDR3: CASSGGGETQYF. As DNA, the CDR3 is TGTGCCAGTAGCGGGGGGGGAGAGACCCAGTACTTC.